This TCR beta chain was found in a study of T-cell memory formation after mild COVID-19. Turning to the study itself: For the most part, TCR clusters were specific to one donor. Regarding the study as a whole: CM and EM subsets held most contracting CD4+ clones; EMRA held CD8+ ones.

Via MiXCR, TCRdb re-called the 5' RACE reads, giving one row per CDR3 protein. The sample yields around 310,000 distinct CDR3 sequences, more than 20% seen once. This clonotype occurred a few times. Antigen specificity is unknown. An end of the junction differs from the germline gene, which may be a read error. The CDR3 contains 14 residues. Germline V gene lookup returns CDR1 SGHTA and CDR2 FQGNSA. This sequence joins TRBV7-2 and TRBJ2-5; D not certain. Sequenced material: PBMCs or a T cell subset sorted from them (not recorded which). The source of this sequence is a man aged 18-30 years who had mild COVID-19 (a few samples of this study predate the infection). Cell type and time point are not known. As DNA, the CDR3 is TGTGCCAGCAGGTTAGGCGGCAGCCGGGAGACCCAGTACTTC. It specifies CASRLGGSRETQYF.